Listed below are T cell receptor beta chains from one sample, sequenced in a study of Ad26.COV2.S vaccination and SARS-CoV-2 variants. The data were produced by immunoSEQ multiplex PCR, yet TCRdb's version contains in-frame clones alone and is incomplete. The top ten clones hold 1.7% of a sample with around 500,000 clones, nearly 90% of them seen once. The sample in question was peripheral blood, obtained in a trial of Ad26.COV2.S vaccine versus placebo. The receptors here all came from a person aged 18 to 59 who received the Ad26.COV2.S COVID-19 vaccine or a placebo. Both conserved end residues are part of each CDR3. The D gene is left open where the match is weak. Only part of the rows carry a size: once, few, many, or a class if the clone is expanded.

TRBV14	-	TRBJ1-1	-	CASSHRQDGEAFF	TGTGCCAGCAGCCATCGACAGGACGGGGAAGCTTTCTTT
TRBV18	-	TRBJ1-1	-	CASSPLPRVGGEAFF	TGTGCCAGCTCACCACTTCCAAGGGTGGGAGGTGAAGCTTTCTTT
TRBV15	-	TRBJ1-2	-	CATSRDSNYGYTF	TGTGCCACCAGCAGAGACAGCAACTATGGCTACACCTTC
TRBV11-2	-	TRBJ1-2	TRBD1	CASSSTGTGNRYGYTF	TGTGCCAGCAGCTCCACCGGGACAGGGAATCGCTATGGCTACACCTTC
TRBV9	-	TRBJ2-3	-	CASSVEGTPGTDTQYF	TGTGCCAGCAGCGTAGAGGGCACTCCGGGCACAGATACGCAGTATTTT
TRBV9	-	TRBJ2-6	-	CASSTLSTWSGANVLTF	TGTGCCAGCAGCACCCTATCGACGTGGTCTGGGGCCAACGTCCTGACTTTC
TRBV20-1	once	TRBJ2-1	-	CSASSSRRVNEQFF	TGCAGTGCTAGTTCGAGTCGAAGGGTCAATGAGCAGTTCTTC
TRBV4-2	-	TRBJ2-3	TRBD2	CASSRTGTSGGSTDTQYF	TGTGCCAGCAGCCGGACCGGGACTAGCGGGGGAAGCACAGATACGCAGTATTTT
TRBV6-1	-	TRBJ2-2	-	CASSEGLTDTGELFF	TGTGCCAGCAGTGAAGGGTTAACGGACACCGGGGAGCTGTTTTTT
TRBV7-7	-	TRBJ2-3	-	CASSLLGSSTDTQYF	TGTGCTAGCAGCCTACTTGGATCTAGCACAGATACGCAGTATTTT
TRBV7-9	-	TRBJ1-1	TRBD1	CASSSWDREDTEAFF	TGTGCCAGCAGCTCTTGGGACAGGGAGGACACTGAAGCTTTCTTT
TRBV3-1/TRBV3-2	-	TRBJ2-3	-	CASSQTDTQYF	TGTGCCAGCAGCCAGACGGATACGCAGTATTTT
TRBV9	-	TRBJ2-7	TRBD2	CASSVGGLALEQYF	TGTGCCAGCAGCGTAGGGGGACTAGCGCTCGAGCAGTACTTC
TRBV5-4	once	TRBJ2-3	TRBD2	CASSRTSGNENTQYF	TGTGCCAGCAGCCGGACTAGCGGGAATGAGAATACGCAGTATTTT
TRBV12-3/TRBV12-4	-	TRBJ1-6	-	CASSSGDNSPLHF	TGTGCCAGCAGTTCGGGGGATAATTCACCCCTCCACTTT
TRBV7-9	-	TRBJ2-5	-	CASSLGSETQYF	TGTGCCAGCAGCTTAGGATCAGAGACCCAGTACTTC
TRBV9	-	TRBJ2-7	-	CASSVTGDLLGEQYF	TGTGCCAGCAGCGTGACCGGGGATCTTTTGGGGGAGCAGTACTTC
TRBV11-2	-	TRBJ1-1	-	CASTGVTGLNTEAFF	TGTGCCAGCACTGGCGTTACAGGCTTGAACACTGAAGCTTTCTTT
TRBV28	-	TRBJ2-1	-	CASVGLPNNEQFF	TGTGCCAGCGTGGGACTGCCAAACAATGAGCAGTTCTTC
TRBV19	once	TRBJ2-1	-	CASSQTSSYNEQFF	TGTGCCAGTTCGCAGACGAGCTCCTACAATGAGCAGTTCTTC
TRBV3-1/TRBV3-2	once	TRBJ2-2	-	CASSQVNGGIGELFF	TGTGCCAGCAGCCAAGTAAACGGGGGAATCGGGGAGCTGTTTTTT
TRBV9	-	TRBJ1-4	-	CASSLQGSTNEKLFF	TGTGCCAGCAGCTTACAGGGATCAACTAATGAAAAACTGTTTTTT
TRBV7-2	-	TRBJ2-6	-	CASSLVTGANVLTF	TGTGCCAGCAGCTTAGTTACTGGGGCCAACGTCCTGACTTTC
TRBV9	-	TRBJ2-1	TRBD2	CASSGRGLAAYNEQFF	TGTGCCAGCAGTGGCCGGGGACTAGCGGCCTACAATGAGCAGTTCTTC
TRBV9	-	TRBJ1-5	TRBD1	CASSPRGQPNQPQHF	TGTGCCAGCAGCCCCCGGGGACAGCCTAATCAGCCCCAGCATTTT
TRBV7-2	-	TRBJ2-7	TRBD2	CASRAPSGGYEQYF	TGTGCCAGCAGGGCCCCGTCGGGGGGCTACGAGCAGTACTTC
TRBV7-2	-	TRBJ2-5	-	CASSLRLRETQYF	TGTGCCAGCAGCTTAAGGCTAAGAGAGACCCAGTACTTC
TRBV7-7	once	TRBJ1-1	-	CASSLGPTTEAFF	TGTGCTAGCAGCTTAGGCCCCACGACTGAAGCTTTCTTT
TRBV5-1	-	TRBJ2-7	TRBD1	CASSSRDRGGSTEQYF	TGCGCCAGCAGCTCGAGGGACAGGGGAGGGTCTACCGAGCAGTACTTC
TRBV5-5	-	TRBJ2-3	-	CASSLLPMDTQYF	TGTGCCAGCAGCTTATTGCCCATGGATACGCAGTATTTT
TRBV28	-	TRBJ2-7	-	CASSFGFLREVGTGYEQYF	TGTGCCAGCAGTTTTGGGTTCTTGCGGGAAGTTGGTACTGGGTACGAGCAGTACTTC
TRBV9	-	TRBJ2-1	-	CASSVSQGGGNEQFF	TGTGCCAGCAGCGTGTCCCAGGGGGGCGGGAATGAGCAGTTCTTC
TRBV5-1	-	TRBJ2-4	TRBD1	CASSIGTGVNIQYF	TGCGCCAGCAGCATTGGGACAGGGGTAAACATTCAGTACTTC
TRBV28	-	TRBJ2-3	-	CASSSWGQSTDTQYF	TGTGCCAGCAGTTCTTGGGGTCAATCCACAGATACGCAGTATTTT
TRBV12-3/TRBV12-4	-	TRBJ2-1	TRBD1	CASSPDRGAFF	TGTGCCAGCAGTCCGGACAGGGGGGCGTTCTTC
TRBV11-2	-	TRBJ2-1	TRBD2	CASSLVTSALNEQFF	TGTGCCAGCAGCTTAGTTACTAGCGCGCTCAATGAGCAGTTCTTC
TRBV18	once	TRBJ1-4	-	CASSPPGGYDEKLFF	TGTGCCAGCTCACCACCGGGGGGTTATGATGAAAAACTGTTTTTT
TRBV6-5	few	TRBJ1-2	TRBD1	CASSYNGQGASGYTF	TGTGCCAGCAGTTACAACGGACAGGGGGCGTCTGGCTACACCTTC
TRBV2	-	TRBJ1-2	-	CASSEAWAGLDYGYTF	TGTGCCAGCAGTGAAGCGTGGGCAGGCCTTGACTATGGCTACACCTTC
TRBV18	-	TRBJ2-7	TRBD1	CASSPQGAHEQYF	TGTGCCAGCTCACCACAGGGGGCCCACGAGCAGTACTTC
TRBV15	-	TRBJ2-1	TRBD2	CATSRPSSGSHEQFF	TGTGCCACCAGCAGACCCTCTAGCGGGAGCCATGAGCAGTTCTTC
TRBV4-1	once	TRBJ2-1	TRBD1	CASSFRQGNSYNEQFF	TGCGCCAGCAGCTTCCGACAGGGCAATTCCTACAATGAGCAGTTCTTC
TRBV4-3	-	TRBJ1-5	TRBD1	CASSQDRTGRQPQHF	TGCGCCAGCAGCCAAGATAGGACAGGGAGACAGCCCCAGCATTTT
TRBV2	-	TRBJ2-4	-	CASGHPLAKNIQYF	TGTGCCAGCGGACACCCGCTAGCCAAAAACATTCAGTACTTC
TRBV6-5	-	TRBJ1-6	-	CASSNPRGANSPLHF	TGTGCCAGCAGTAACCCCAGGGGAGCGAATTCACCCCTCCACTTT
TRBV5-4	-	TRBJ2-5	TRBD1	CASSLGQGARETQYF	TGTGCCAGCAGCTTGGGACAGGGGGCGAGGGAGACCCAGTACTTC
TRBV7-9	-	TRBJ2-1	-	CASSSFRGLNSYNEQFF	TGTGCCAGCAGCTCCTTCAGGGGCCTCAACTCCTACAATGAGCAGTTCTTC
TRBV6-5	-	TRBJ1-2	-	CASSYRDRYGYTF	TGTGCCAGCAGTTACAGGGACCGATATGGCTACACCTTC
TRBV6-5	-	TRBJ1-1	-	CASSRLDRPNTEAFF	TGTGCCAGCAGTCGCCTGGACAGACCCAACACTGAAGCTTTCTTT
TRBV7-9	-	TRBJ1-1	TRBD1	CASSAPGTGVNTEAFF	TGTGCCAGCAGCGCCCCCGGGACAGGGGTTAACACTGAAGCTTTCTTT
TRBV19	-	TRBJ2-1	TRBD1	CASNPLGTGSNEQFF	TGTGCCAGTAACCCCTTAGGGACAGGGTCCAATGAGCAGTTCTTC
TRBV9	-	TRBJ1-1	TRBD1	CASSPGGAYAKTEAFF	TGTGCCAGCAGCCCAGGGGGCGCGTATGCGAAAACTGAAGCTTTCTTT
TRBV5-5	-	TRBJ2-5	-	CASSLANQGETQYF	TGTGCCAGCAGCTTGGCAAACCAGGGGGAGACCCAGTACTTC